This TCR beta chain was sequenced for a study of blood T cell repertoires in COVID-19 (TCRdb year 2020). In the study overall: Collaborator samples came from the United States, Italy and Spain and covered acute and convalescent phases of COVID-19. A freely available public database, intended as a resource for researchers studying the immune response to SARS-CoV-2, is where the repertoires were released. Where HLA class I and class II types were available, the types were taken from metadata supplied by the sample provider, not from assay-based typing. The prospective study material was composed of cDNA or gDNA derived from T cells, B-cell-depleted T cells, or PBMCs. The samples were drawn from the first 160 participants of the ongoing ImmuneRACE study and from 1,254 subjects provided by 6 global collaborators. A de-identified subject ID, COVID-19 status, age in years and sex were almost always included in the sample metadata. Deeply sampled blood TCRbeta repertoires from subjects exposed to, actively infected with, or recovered from COVID-19 were included in the dataset. Points the paper makes about the study in general: The amount of clinical and demographic metadata varied by source and participant and was provided uncurated.

There are 15 amino acids in the CDR3, from cysteine to phenylalanine inclusive. Here the CDR3 DNA is all that survives: 45 bases in frame from base 1. Taken from the germline V gene, the CDR1 and CDR2 loops are SGHRS and YFSETQ. Deletion took 3 bases off V and 7 bases off J, with a span of 16 bases between the germline ends. In the prospective study, participants were roughly 18 to 95 years old, resided in under 30 geographic areas of the United States, and were enrolled through a virtual design. Cohort assignment in the prospective study relied on participant-reported clinical history from a screening survey and a study questionnaire. Recovered participants in ImmuneRACE Cohort 3 were defined by two consecutive negative NP/OP PCR tests, clearance by a healthcare professional, or resolution of symptoms. Mobile phlebotomists in the prospective study collected whole blood, serum and a nasopharyngeal or oropharyngeal swab from every participant. Over an approximately 2-month period, participants in the prospective study had the option of providing additional blood draws and questionnaires. Prospective study blood samples were shipped either frozen or at room temperature before DNA extraction.

Turning to this clone: This receptor's antigen is unknown. It has no much larger one-base neighbor in the sample; base qualities were not kept.

The immunoSEQ Assay, a bias-controlled multiplex PCR, was used to amplify TCRbeta CDR3 regions from genomic DNA. As for the original processing: The number of nucleated cells in each sample was estimated by amplification of reference gene primers within the assay. To quantify the absolute abundance of each unique TCRbeta CDR3 rearrangement, sequence reads were collapsed and filtered. Productive Simpson clonality was computed per sample as the square root of Simpson's diversity index over productive rearrangements. TCRdb obtained this table from immuneACCESS and retained in-frame rearrangements with V and J assigned. These tables miss some clones; where compared with another copy, unresolved V genes account for less than half of the shortfall, and the remainder is unexplained. The V and J calls and the clone size are those of that table, but D and trimming were determined from the DNA. The sample table records a few hundred thousand clones; over 75% of these occur just once. Jointly, the top ten make up more than 0.8% of the sample.

Source material: PBMCs or T cells enriched from blood (not recorded which). Recombination connected TRBV5-1 to TRBJ1-4; the D gene lacks a confident call. The receptor's source is a man aged 18-30 years who had recovered from COVID-19. CDR3 loop: CASSSGRPAGEKLFF. In nucleotides, the sequence is TGCGCCAGCAGCTCCGGACGGCCCGCGGGTGAAAAACTGTTTTTT.